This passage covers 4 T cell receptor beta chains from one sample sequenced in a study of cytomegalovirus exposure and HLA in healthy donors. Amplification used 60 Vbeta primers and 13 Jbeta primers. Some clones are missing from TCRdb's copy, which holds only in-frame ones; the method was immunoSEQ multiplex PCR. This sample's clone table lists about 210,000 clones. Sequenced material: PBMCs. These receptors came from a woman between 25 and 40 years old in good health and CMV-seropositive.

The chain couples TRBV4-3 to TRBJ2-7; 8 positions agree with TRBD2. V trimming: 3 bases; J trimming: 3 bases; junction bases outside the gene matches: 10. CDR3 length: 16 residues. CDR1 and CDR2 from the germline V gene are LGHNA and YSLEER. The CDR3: CASSQKAGTSFYEQYF. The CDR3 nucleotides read TGCGCCAGCAGCCAGAAGGCGGGGACTAGTTTCTACGAGCAGTACTTC.

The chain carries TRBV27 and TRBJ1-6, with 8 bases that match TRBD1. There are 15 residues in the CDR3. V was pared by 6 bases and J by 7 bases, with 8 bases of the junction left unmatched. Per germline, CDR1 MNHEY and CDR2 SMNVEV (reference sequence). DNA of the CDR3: TGTGCCAGCAGAAGAGACAGGGGCATGAATTCACCCCTCCACTTT. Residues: CASRRDRGMNSPLHF.

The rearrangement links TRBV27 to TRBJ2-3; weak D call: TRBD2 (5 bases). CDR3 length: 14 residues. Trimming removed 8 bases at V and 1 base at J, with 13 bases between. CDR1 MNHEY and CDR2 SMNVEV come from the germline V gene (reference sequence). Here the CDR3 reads CASGLVGGTDTQYF. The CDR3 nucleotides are TGTGCCAGCGGTCTTGTCGGGGGCACAGATACGCAGTATTTT.

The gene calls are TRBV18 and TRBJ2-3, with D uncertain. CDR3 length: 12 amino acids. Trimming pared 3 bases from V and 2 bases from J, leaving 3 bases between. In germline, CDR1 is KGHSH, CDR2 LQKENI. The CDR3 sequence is CASSPYTDTQYF. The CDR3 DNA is TGTGCCAGCTCACCCTACACAGATACGCAGTATTTT.